This TCR beta chain was profiled in a study of human T cells and chemical hapten exposure (dated by TCRdb to the early 2020s). For context, the study as a whole: For sensitization, 2% DPC in acetone was applied to a 2 cm by 2 cm area of upper inner arm skin. Throughout the approximately 24-week study period, patients were also given weekly therapeutic DPC doses on the scalp. For TCR sequencing, blood came from 25 to 35 alopecia patients at anywhere from one to four time points (pre-sensitization, 2, 6 and 24 weeks). In alopecia patients, the study followed how the peripheral blood TCR repertoire changed in vivo over primary and secondary sensitization to diphenylcyclopropenone (DPC), a hapten. Libraries were pooled for sequencing, and variation in per-sample TCR yields was attributed mainly to small differences in library volumes within the pool. The patient cohort, mostly female, included alopecia areata with under or over 50% scalp involvement, alopecia totalis and alopecia universalis. Patch testing was done on the upper back using Finn chambers containing 0.01% DPC, and results were scored after 6 days according to International Contact Dermatitis Research Group standards. Blood samples were taken from patients before sensitization (week 0) and then at 2, 6 and about 24 weeks after DPC sensitization. Overall results and qualifications from the work: After repeated subsampling, the strength of the expansion versus patch-test correlation and the threshold at which it became significant changed. Alopecia, a presumed autoimmune disease, was present in all patients, so the immune response of the patients might differ from that of healthy individuals. DPC sensitization did not change how many TCRs were above 1 in 1000 frequency, and no evidence was found of alterations in global repertoire structure. Patch test score was positively correlated with the number of PT1 expanded TCRs, with significance at thresholds 8, 16 and 32 but not at 4. Significantly more large CDR3 similarity clusters were formed by expanded TCRs than by pre-sensitization or healthy control sets, consistent with antigen-driven responses.

The method was RACE. The sequencer listed for this sample is NextSeq 500. Library preparation attached unique molecular identifiers to individual cDNA molecules for quantitative, reproducible TCR counting. Each blood RNA sample was used to sequence both TCR alpha and TCR beta chains. The authors' pipeline ran thus. The median number of TCRs per sample was roughly 94,000, ranging from about 23,224 to 700,000. The Decombinator software suite was used to annotate the V, J and CDR3 of the TCR reads. For the PS versus PT1 abundance plots, all samples were subsampled to the same number of TCRs (28,000). Expanded TCRs were defined as absent before sensitization and observed at least eight times at the 2-week time point. TCRdb applied fastp at Q25 and MiXCR to the public reads, then kept only in-frame beta chains. Every entry covers one CDR3 protein and lists the most common genes and DNA from its rows. TCRdb, not the original authors, processed these V and J calls. The sample data list under 85,000 distinct CDR3 sequences, and 10% to 13% of these were observed just once. Roughly 7% of the sample is taken by the ten largest.

In light of the paper, this sample's time point label describes: patch test 2, 6 weeks after DPC sensitization. Taken with the paper, the label for treatment or condition translates to: therapeutic diphenylcyclopropenone sensitization with weekly scalp DPC. At every patch-test visit, the blood draw took place before the patch test was put on. Patients were considered eligible if aged 18 to 70, diagnosed with alopecia and deemed suitable for DPC therapy, and patients were excluded if pregnant. Unfractionated whole blood was collected in Tempus Blood RNA tubes, and total RNA was extracted from that blood. V and J are truncated by 3 bases and 7 bases respectively, leaving an intervening sequence of 12 bases. Counted from cysteine to phenylalanine, this CDR3 has 14 amino acids. Just CDR3 DNA is preserved here, 42 bases in frame from base 1. CDR1 and CDR2, looked up from the germline V gene (reference sequence), are MNHEY and SMNVEV.

This clonotype was recorded many times. What antigen it recognizes has not been identified. No qualities accompany the bases; no much larger clone lies one base away. The V and J genes are TRBV27 and TRBJ2-2; the D gene is perhaps TRBD2, from 6 matching bases. This specimen was whole blood, taken in connection with sensitization to the hapten diphenylcyclopropenone (DPC). This sequence was found in a woman between 45 and 60 years old with alopecia areata. Some clones in this sample may be carry-over from other donors' samples. The CDR3 region reads CASSFVSGGGELFF. The nucleotides read TGTGCCAGCAGTTTTGTCTCCGGGGGCGGGGAGCTGTTTTTT.